One sample yielded the 12 T cell receptor beta chains listed below, sequenced in a study of a mutant IDH1 vaccine in newly diagnosed glioma (dated by TCRdb to the early 2020s). Their specific antigens are unknown. The label giving this sample's time point can be read as: week 11, during vaccination. Each vaccine dose, consisting of 300 ug of a 20-mer mutant IDH1 peptide in Montanide, was administered subcutaneously with topical imiquimod. The library was produced with the immunoSEQ multiplex PCR assay. In its TCRdb copy, this immuneACCESS table keeps in-frame sequences only and misses some clones. Where compared with another copy, unresolved V genes explain less than half of these, and the others have no known cause. The sample table lists 35,000 to 40,000 clones, 65% to 85% of them with a count of one. The top ten constitute 2% to 2.5% of the sample. The specimen was PBMCs, collected from a glioma patient whose treatment included an IDH1 peptide vaccine. Receptor source: a man aged 40-55 years with glioma.

The V call is TRBV10-3, the J call TRBJ2-1; D not resolved. Per germline, CDR1 ENHRY and CDR2 SYGVKD. The length of the CDR3 is 14 residues. V was cut by 6 bases and J by 7 bases, with 16 bases left in between. Here the CDR3 DNA reads TGTGCCATCAGCCCAGTGGCCTTGGGGAATGAGCAGTTCTTC. This encodes CAISPVALGNEQFF.

This sequence joins TRBV7-9 and TRBJ2-7; maybe TRBD1 (7 bases). The V end was cut by 3 bases, the J end by 4 bases, with 16 bases between. The CDR3 is made up of 15 amino acids. Germline CDR1 is SEHNR and CDR2 is FQNEAQ (reference sequence). The CDR3 is CASSFSGAGGYEQYF. The CDR3 nucleotides are TGTGCCAGCAGCTTTTCGGGGGCAGGGGGGTACGAGCAGTACTTC.

This chain joins TRBV28 and TRBJ2-5; 10 bases match TRBD2. The CDR3 has 16 amino acids. V was clipped by 6 bases and J by 6 bases; unmatched bases: 13. Germline V gene sequence: CDR1 MDHEN, CDR2 SYDVKM. DNA of the CDR3: TGTGCCAGCAGGATTAAGCGGGAGGGCCGTTTGCAGACCCAGTACTTC. This encodes CASRIKREGRLQTQYF.

V usage is TRBV9 and J usage is TRBJ1-3; the match to TRBD1 covers 9 bases. This CDR3 contains 17 residues. CDR1 and CDR2 from the germline V gene are SGDLS and YYNGEE. V shed 0 bases and J 4 bases; nucleotides not matched to a gene: 8. In DNA form, the CDR3 reads TGTGCCAGCAGCGTAGCTGGGACAGGGCTGGGGGGAAACACCATATATTTT. Amino acids: CASSVAGTGLGGNTIYF.

The chain uses TRBV2 and TRBJ2-7; 13 bases map to TRBD2. This CDR3 is built from 14 residues. CDR1 SNHLY and CDR2 FYNNEI come from the germline V gene. J was trimmed by 2 bases and V by 9 bases; bases with no gene match: 4. The chain's CDR3 is CARTGLAGTYEQYF. The CDR3 DNA is TGTGCCAGGACGGGACTAGCGGGAACCTACGAGCAGTACTTC.

The chain combines TRBV7-9 with TRBJ1-4; 8 nucleotides line up with TRBD1. The germline gives CDR1 SEHNR, CDR2 FQNEAQ (reference sequence). The CDR3 consists of 15 residues. After removal of 6 bases from V and 0 bases from J, the junction contained 3 bases not matched to a gene. This CDR3 reads CASRPTGATNEKLFF. DNA for the CDR3: TGTGCCAGCAGACCGACAGGGGCAACTAATGAAAAACTGTTTTTT.

The chain uses TRBV27 and TRBJ1-2; 9 bases line up with TRBD1. V was clipped by 3 bases and J by 7 bases; unmatched bases: 9. The CDR3 consists of 15 residues. Germline V gene lookup returns CDR1 MNHEY and CDR2 SMNVEV (reference sequence). The CDR3: CASSFQRQGGSGYTF. DNA for the CDR3: TGTGCCAGCAGTTTCCAACGACAGGGGGGGTCTGGCTACACCTTC.

This clone was seen once. The genes are TRBV20-1 and TRBJ2-1; D remains ambiguous. CDR1 DFQATT and CDR2 SNEGSKA come from the germline V gene (reference sequence). V was clipped by 5 bases and J by 12 bases, with 11 bases between them. This CDR3 is built from 10 residues. The CDR3 here is CSAGSEGQFF. In DNA, the CDR3 is TGCAGTGCTGGGTCGGAAGGGCAGTTCTTC.

This chain joins TRBV6-1 and TRBJ1-4; perhaps TRBD1 as D (5 bases). The V gene's germline CDR1 is MNHNS and CDR2 SASEGT. Deletions cut 2 bases from V and 3 bases from J, with 10 bases between. This CDR3 contains 15 residues. The CDR3 DNA follows: TGTGCCAGCAGTGAACCGGGGCGAGCTAATGAAAAACTGTTTTTT. Its translation: CASSEPGRANEKLFF.

The rearrangement links TRBV27 to TRBJ2-5; 9 nucleotides agree with TRBD2. The J segment lost 1 base and the V segment lost 5 bases, leaving 5 bases of the junction unmatched. The length of the CDR3 is 15 residues. CDR1 is MNHEY, CDR2 SMNVEV, per germline (reference sequence). The CDR3 sequence: CASSPRTSVQETQYF. The CDR3 DNA reads as TGTGCCAGCAGTCCCCGGACTAGCGTCCAAGAGACCCAGTACTTC.

The V gene is TRBV6-5, the J gene TRBJ2-2, with 7 bases fitting TRBD1. The CDR3 spans 13 residues. J lost 6 bases, V lost 5 bases, and 3 bases had no gene match. Germline CDR1 reads MNHEY; CDR2 reads SVGAGI. CDR3 bases: TGTGCCAGCAGTCCCAGGGGGTCCGGGGAGCTGTTTTTT. It yields the protein CASSPRGSGELFF.

V gene TRBV7-2 combines with J gene TRBJ2-7; D unclear. The CDR3 contains 12 residues. The V and J ends lost 1 base and 5 bases respectively, with 6 bases between them. Germline V gives CDR1 SGHTA, CDR2 FQGNSA. Here the CDR3 reads CASSLVGHEQYF. CDR3 sequence (DNA): TGTGCCAGCAGCTTAGTAGGCCACGAGCAGTACTTC.